This T cell receptor (beta chain) appears in the sequencing data of a study of blood T cell repertoires in COVID-19. Under the authors' procedure: Amplification of reference gene primers provided the estimated nucleated cell counts. Sequenced by immunoSEQ multiplex PCR; TCRdb stores in-frame clones only, minus some. Clone size and V and J calls were adopted from that table, with D and trimming inferred from the DNA. The data hold about 170,000 clones, with over 65% observed a single time. The ends were cut back, 5 bases at V and 6 bases at J, with 14 bases in the middle. Per germline, CDR1 LGHNA and CDR2 YSLEER. The CDR3 has 13 amino acids.

The sequenced sample was peripheral blood. This sequence originates from a woman at least 80 years old with acute or convalescent COVID-19. V usage is TRBV4-3 and J usage is TRBJ2-7; D perhaps matches TRBD1 (6 bases). Written as DNA, the CDR3 is TGCGCCAGCAGCACCCGAAGGGGGACCGAGCAGTACTTC. Its protein is CASSTRRGTEQYF.